This passage covers 27 T cell receptor beta chains from one sample sequenced in a study of identical twins. Using its own MiXCR run on the 5' RACE reads, TCRdb lists one record per CDR3 protein. This sample has 750,000 to 950,000 distinct CDR3 sequences, with over 9% found just once. The data also belong to a second study, concerning yellow fever vaccine responses in identical twins.

The sequenced sample was PBMCs. Receptors originate from a woman younger than 35 in good health.

This clonotype was seen more than once but under ten times. The chain joins TRBV12-3 or TRBV12-4 to TRBJ1-1; D gene uncertain. V lost 3 bases, J lost 1 base, and 12 bases lay in between. CDR3 length: 15 amino acids. The CDR3 sequence is CASSFEQPRNTEAFF. DNA for the CDR3: TGTGCCAGCAGTTTTGAGCAACCGAGGAACACTGAAGCTTTCTTT.

The rearrangement joins TRBV20-1 to TRBJ1-5; 7 bases are shared with TRBD1. The CDR3 sequence is 13 residues long. V lost 5 bases to trimming and J lost 7 bases; unmatched junction nucleotides: 8. Germline V lookup: CDR1 DFQATT, CDR2 SNEGSKA (reference sequence). CDR3: CSALRQGQQPQHF. The CDR3 DNA follows: TGCAGTGCTCTTCGACAGGGCCAACAGCCCCAGCATTTT.

This clonotype came up many times. CDR3 amino acids: CASSPSSGRANEQFF. In DNA, the CDR3 is TGTGCCAGCAGCCCATCTAGCGGGAGGGCCAATGAGCAGTTCTTC. This rearrangement joins TRBV3-1 to TRBJ2-1; 12 positions match TRBD2. The germline V gene encodes CDR1 LGHDT and CDR2 YNNKEL (reference sequence). The J segment lost 6 bases and the V segment lost 4 bases, leaving 4 bases of the junction unmatched. The CDR3 covers 15 residues.

V and J are TRBV10-1 and TRBJ1-3, with D uncertain. The CDR3 consists of 13 residues. Germline values: CDR1 WNHNN, CDR2 SYGVQD (reference sequence). The V end was cut by 6 bases, the J end by 3 bases, with 9 bases between. Written as DNA, the CDR3 is TGCGCCAGCAGCCGGACTAATGGAAACACCATATATTTT. This codes for CASSRTNGNTIYF.

This clonotype has at least ten counts. The CDR3 region is CASSYVSSGKGDTQYF. Here the CDR3 DNA reads TGTGCCAGCAGTTACGTCTCTAGCGGGAAAGGAGATACGCAGTATTTT. The chain combines TRBV28 with TRBJ2-3; 9 nucleotides match TRBD2. CDR3 length equals 16 residues. Trimming cost V 4 bases and J 5 bases; bases outside gene matches: 10. Looked up from germline, CDR1 is MDHEN and CDR2 is SYDVKM.

Only a few counts were recorded for this clonotype. The CDR3 loop reads CASSSGTSGNQPQHF. For the CDR3, the DNA is TGTGCCAGCAGCTCCGGGACATCAGGCAATCAGCCCCAGCATTTT. V gene TRBV5-6 combines with J gene TRBJ1-5, with D tentatively TRBD1 (6 bases). CDR3 length: 15 residues. Germline V gene sequence: CDR1 SGHDT, CDR2 YYEEEE. V dropped 3 bases and J dropped 2 bases, with 12 bases sitting between them.

The rearrangement links TRBV7-9 to TRBJ1-3; D gene ambiguous. Trimming shortened V by 2 bases and J by 1 base, and 9 bases separated the two germline ends. The CDR3 is made up of 15 amino acids. Germline lookup yields CDR1 SEHNR and CDR2 FQNEAQ (reference sequence). CDR3 sequence: CASSLIRSSGNTIYF. CDR3 nucleotides: TGTGCCAGCAGCTTAATTCGCAGTTCTGGAAACACCATATATTTT. The variable domain in full, completed from reference TRBV7-9 and TRBJ1-3, reads DTGVSQNPRHKITKRGQNVTFRCDPISEHNRLYWYRQTLGQGPEFLTYFQNEAQLEKSRLLSDRFSAERPKGSFSTLEIQRTEQGDSAMYLCASSLIRSSGNTIYFGEGSWLTVV.

This clonotype was seen more than once but under ten times. The gene calls are TRBV5-1 and TRBJ1-5; 11 bases are shared with TRBD1. The V segment lost 4 bases and the J segment 5 bases; nucleotides outside the gene matches: 8. CDR1 SGHRS and CDR2 YFSETQ come from the germline V gene. The CDR3 runs 16 residues. The CDR3 loop reads CASSKGTGGGDQPQHF. CDR3 DNA sequence: TGCGCCAGCAGCAAAGGGACAGGGGGAGGGGATCAGCCCCAGCATTTT.

This clonotype was detected ten times or more. The chain uses TRBV9 and TRBJ2-1; D gene unclear. The germline gives CDR1 SGDLS, CDR2 YYNGEE. Trimming shortened V by 3 bases and J by 0 bases, and 10 bases separated the two germline ends. The CDR3 has 15 residues. CDR3 coding DNA: TGTGCCAGCAGCGCAGAGGATACCTCCTACAATGAGCAGTTCTTC. It specifies CASSAEDTSYNEQFF.

The chain joins TRBV5-1 to TRBJ1-5; 7 nucleotides match TRBD1. This CDR3 contains 15 residues. Germline V gene lookup returns CDR1 SGHRS and CDR2 YFSETQ. The V and J ends lost 0 bases and 4 bases, in that order; junction bases with no gene match: 4. CDR3 amino acids: CASSLEGQQNQPQHF. The CDR3 region has the DNA TGCGCCAGCAGCTTGGAGGGACAGCAAAATCAGCCCCAGCATTTT.

This clonotype showed up just a few times. This chain joins TRBV6-1 and TRBJ2-3; D remains unclear. Germline V lookup: CDR1 MNHNS, CDR2 SASEGT. This CDR3 is 15 amino acids long. The germline V and J ends were trimmed by 3 bases and 3 bases, with 13 bases remaining between them. CDR3 loop: CASSDMVKGTDTQYF. The DNA for the CDR3 is TGTGCCAGCAGTGATATGGTAAAAGGGACAGATACGCAGTATTTT.

The table lists this clonotype with a few counts. The chain is built from TRBV12-3 or TRBV12-4 and TRBJ1-1; no firm D call. The CDR3 has 12 amino acids. The germline V and J ends were trimmed by 6 bases and 0 bases, with 5 bases remaining between them. CDR3 sequence: CASRYMNTEAFF. The CDR3 nucleotides read TGTGCCAGCAGGTACATGAACACTGAAGCTTTCTTT.

The CDR3 is CASSWDGKTGELFF. The DNA for the CDR3 is TGTGCCAGCAGTTGGGATGGGAAAACCGGGGAGCTGTTTTTT. The chain employs TRBV6-6 and TRBJ2-2; D unresolved. Germline CDR1 and CDR2: MNHNY and SVGAGI (reference sequence). The CDR3 sequence is 14 residues long. Trimming removed 4 bases from V and 5 bases from J, with 11 bases in between.

This chain links TRBV29-1 with TRBJ2-5, with a possible D match to TRBD1 (6 bases). The CDR3 spans 13 residues. Trimming removed 5 bases from V and 5 bases from J, with 15 bases in between. CDR1 is SQVTM and CDR2 is ANQGSEA in the germline V gene. In nucleotides, the CDR3 is TGCAGCGTTTCGGCAGGGGTGAAGGAGACCCAGTACTTC. As protein: CSVSAGVKETQYF.

This clonotype showed up just a few times. The chain joins TRBV7-9 to TRBJ1-6; no clear D. Germline values: CDR1 SEHNR, CDR2 FQNEAQ (reference sequence). Deletions cut 5 bases from V and 9 bases from J, with 8 bases between. There are 12 residues in the CDR3. The CDR3 sequence: CASSPDLSPLHF. The CDR3 nucleotides are TGTGCCAGCAGCCCAGATCTTTCACCCCTCCACTTT.

This clonotype was seen only a few times. The chain uses TRBV28 and TRBJ1-4; D is uncertain. Looked up from germline, CDR1 is MDHEN and CDR2 is SYDVKM. Trimming took 6 bases from V and 8 from J, leaving 13 bases between them. CDR3 size: 13 residues. The CDR3 bases are TGTGCCAGCAGCAGAACCTCTCGGGAAAAACTGTTTTTT. This gives the protein CASSRTSREKLFF.

The genes are TRBV29-1 and TRBJ2-7; 7 bases are shared with TRBD1. The CDR3 consists of 12 residues. Germline CDR1 reads SQVTM; CDR2 reads ANQGSEA. The trim removed 3 bases at V and 5 bases at J, leaving 4 bases unmatched. CDR3 amino acids: CSVETGPHEQYV. In DNA form, the CDR3 reads TGCAGCGTTGAGACAGGGCCCCACGAGCAGTACGTC.

The chain links TRBV20-1 to TRBJ2-3, with 10 bases fitting TRBD2. Per germline, CDR1 DFQATT and CDR2 SNEGSKA (reference sequence). The CDR3 runs 13 residues. The ends lost 5 bases at V and 5 bases at J; junction bases unmatched: 4. The CDR3, as DNA: TGCAGTGCTCACCTAGCGGGAGTAGATACGCAGTATTTT. Translating gives CSAHLAGVDTQYF.

This chain connects TRBV20-1 to TRBJ2-7; weak D call: TRBD1 (6 bases). Germline values: CDR1 DFQATT, CDR2 SNEGSKA (reference sequence). CDR3 length equals 14 residues. V was pared by 0 bases and J by 2 bases, with 11 bases between. In nucleotides, the CDR3 is TGCAGTGCTAGAGATCATCGGGACACCTACGAGCAGTACTTC. This codes for CSARDHRDTYEQYF.

This chain links TRBV20-1 with TRBJ2-5, with no clear D. V lost 1 base and J 0 bases, leaving 6 bases between the germline ends. Germline V gene data show CDR1 as DFQATT and CDR2 as SNEGSKA (reference sequence). The CDR3 consists of 13 residues. CDR3 protein: CSARAPYQETQYF. CDR3 sequence (DNA): TGCAGTGCTAGAGCCCCGTACCAAGAGACCCAGTACTTC.

The rearrangement links TRBV6-6 to TRBJ2-7, with D maybe TRBD1 (6 bases). CDR3 size: 13 residues. V lost 6 bases to trimming and J lost 5 bases, with 14 bases between them. The germline gives CDR1 MNHNY, CDR2 SVGAGI (reference sequence). The CDR3 loop reads CASRPRGQNEQYF. CDR3 DNA: TGTGCCAGCAGACCCAGGGGTCAGAACGAGCAGTACTTC.

There are many counts of this clonotype. The chain links TRBV4-1 to TRBJ2-2; weak D call: TRBD2 (6 bases). The CDR3 sequence is 14 residues long. V lost 2 bases and J 5 bases, leaving 9 bases between the germline ends. Germline-derived CDR1 and CDR2 are MGHRA and YSYEKL. CDR3 bases: TGCGCCAGCAGCCAACCGGCGGGAACCGGGGAGCTGTTTTTT. This gives the protein CASSQPAGTGELFF.

This rearrangement joins TRBV7-9 to TRBJ2-3; the match to TRBD1 covers 7 bases. Per the germline V gene, CDR1 is SEHNR and CDR2 is FQNEAQ (reference sequence). Trimming at V came to 5 bases and at J to 3 bases, leaving 11 bases not matched to a gene. This CDR3 comprises 16 residues. CDR3 in DNA: TGTGCCAGCAGCCCGGGACAGCCTAGCAAGACAGATACGCAGTATTTT. The encoded protein is CASSPGQPSKTDTQYF. Drawing the rest from reference TRBV7-9 and TRBJ2-3, the complete variable domain is DTGVSQNPRHKITKRGQNVTFRCDPISEHNRLYWYRQTLGQGPEFLTYFQNEAQLEKSRLLSDRFSAERPKGSFSTLEIQRTEQGDSAMYLCASSPGQPSKTDTQYFGPGTRLTVL.

This clonotype was counted between two and nine times. This chain connects TRBV6-1 to TRBJ1-5, with 7 bases aligning to TRBD1. V trimming: 7 bases; J trimming: 0 bases; junction bases outside the gene matches: 12. Germline CDR1 reads MNHNS; CDR2 reads SASEGT. This CDR3 has 17 residues. The CDR3 is CASKGRRDRVSNQPQHF. CDR3 in DNA: TGTGCCAGCAAAGGACGTAGAGACAGGGTTAGCAATCAGCCCCAGCATTTT.

This clonotype was counted between two and nine times. The CDR3 DNA sequence: TGTGCCAGCAGCCAAGATTTTCCTAGCGGACTCTACAATGAGCAGTTCTTC. It is translated as CASSQDFPSGLYNEQFF. V gene TRBV4-2 combines with J gene TRBJ2-1, with 7 nucleotides matching TRBD2. Germline assignment: CDR1 LGHNA and CDR2 YNFKEQ. J lost 3 bases, V lost 0 bases, and 8 bases had no gene match. The CDR3 has 17 residues.

This clonotype turned up a few times. The V gene is TRBV4-1, the J gene TRBJ1-4, with D unresolved. Trimming pared 3 bases from V and 0 bases from J, leaving 8 bases between. Germline V gene data show CDR1 as MGHRA and CDR2 as YSYEKL. This CDR3 contains 15 residues. The CDR3 DNA reads TGCGCCAGCAGCCAGGTCATAGCAACTAATGAAAAACTGTTTTTT. Its translation: CASSQVIATNEKLFF.

At least ten counts were recorded for this clonotype. The chain has TRBV5-1 and TRBJ2-3; 8 nucleotides line up with TRBD2. J was trimmed by 2 bases and V by 4 bases; bases with no gene match: 6. This CDR3 spans 15 amino acids. Germline-derived CDR1 and CDR2 are SGHRS and YFSETQ. The CDR3 here is CASSLLAGDTDTQYF. In DNA form, the CDR3 reads TGCGCCAGCAGCCTTCTAGCGGGTGACACAGATACGCAGTATTTT.